This T cell receptor (beta chain) stems from a study of vaccination and CD4 T cells after COVID-19. Overall study: Stimulation used overlapping spike peptides from SARS-CoV-2, HCoV-NL63, HCoV-OC43 and HCoV-229E.

Study findings and constraints: A nonsignificant median increase from 21 to 38 SARS-CoV-2-reactive clonotypes was observed. Convalescent patients had a median approximately 86% of reactive clones appearing only post-vaccination.

With 0 bases clipped from V and 0 bases from J, the junction kept 0 bases outside the gene matches. CDR3 length equals 15 residues. Germline V gene sequence: CDR1 MNHNS, CDR2 SASEGT. This clonotype showed up just a few times. Its antigen remains unknown. At the Johns Hopkins FTIC core, DNA taken from cultured CD4+ T cells was sequenced by way of the Oncomine TCR Beta short-read assay. TCRdb used MiXCR to reprocess the PCR reads, holding one entry per CDR3 protein. This table has tens of thousands of distinct CDR3 sequences, approximately 38% appearing once. Indicated time point: late sampling 161 to 241 days after vaccination in three convalescent patients. The treatment is: roughly 10-day PBMC culture with coronavirus spike peptide pools or control peptides (ViraFEST assay).

Sequences were derived from CD4+ T cells from blood, cultured in vitro, sampled about 7 months after SARS-CoV-2 vaccination. The chain links TRBV6-1 to TRBJ2-7, with TRBD2 identical over 9 bases. The clonotype originates from a human donor who had recovered from COVID-19. Written as DNA, the CDR3 is TGTGCCAGCAGTGAAGCTAGCGGGAGCTCCTACGAGCAGTACTTC. Translated, it gives CASSEASGSSYEQYF.